This T cell receptor (beta chain) emerged from a study of blood T cells in healthy people across ages (dated by TCRdb to the mid-2010s). General notes on the study: In model experiments, roughly one uniquely barcoded TCR beta cDNA molecule per two T cells was captured by template switching. Age-related changes in TCR beta repertoire diversity were measured in the study by deep sequencing normalized with unique cDNA molecular identifiers. Four age groups were formed from the donors: young (average approximately 15 years), middle-aged (approximately 42), aged (62) and long-lived (roughly 88). Donors of different ages were randomly distributed across sequencing lanes to avoid experimental bias. For two donors (one aged 18 to 29 and one aged 80 or older), the study analyzed two additional independent replicas of 1 million unique cDNA reads from the same blood draw.

The donors were about 40 Caucasian individuals from Russia, aged roughly 6 to 90 years, who were systemically healthy. Around 10 milliliters of peripheral blood were collected from each donor into EDTA-treated Vacutainer tubes. Ficoll-Paque density-gradient centrifugation was used to isolate PBMCs, with at least 6.5 million obtained per sample. Total RNA was extracted from PBMCs with Trizol reagent, with at least 6 micrograms obtained per sample. For every donor, flow cytometry on a PBMC aliquot measured the percentage of naive CD45RAhigh/CD27high T cells. This clonotype was counted a few times. Its cognate antigen has yet to be identified. Per-nucleotide qualities are absent, and no much larger clonotype sits a single base away. From its cysteine to its phenylalanine, the CDR3 spans 20 amino acids. Kept here is only the CDR3 DNA, which spans 60 bases and is read in frame from base 1. Based on the germline V gene, the CDR1 and CDR2 sequences are SGHTA and FQGNSA. Trimming accounts for 0 bases at V and 1 base at J, while the number of junction bases matched to no gene is 11.

The library was made by 5' RACE. TCRdb names Illumina HiSeq 2500 as the instrument used. The second PCR ran for roughly 7 to 11 cycles and used a J-beta primer mix along with a sample-barcoded 5' primer. A template-switch 5' adaptor carrying 12 random nucleotides introduced a unique molecular identifier onto each TCR beta cDNA molecule. Each sample yielded at least 3 million CDR3-containing paired-end reads. All of the RNA was converted into first-strand cDNA using the Mint cDNA synthesis kit, with a TRBC-specific oligonucleotide serving as the primer. Following uracil-DNA glycosylase treatment, a first 18-cycle PCR with universal primers M1SS and BC2_uni_R was performed on all cDNA. On the study's bioinformatics: Normalization of each sample was performed by random selection of 1 million high-quality reads, each carrying a distinct molecular identifier. Reads sharing molecular identifiers were discarded rather than binned into consensus sequences. MiTCR, with a Q25 quality threshold and the strictest error-elimination algorithm, was used for CDR3 identification, clonotype clustering and error correction. A nonparametric unseen species model with Euler transformation was used to estimate lower-bound total TCR beta diversity. In-frame beta chains were kept once TCRdb had trimmed the public reads at Q25 with fastp and called clones with MiXCR. Here each entry gathers all rows of one CDR3 protein and keeps the most common genes and DNA. For this entry, the V and J calls and clone size follow TCRdb and not the study's own pipeline. This sample is represented by 550,000 to 700,000 distinct CDR3 sequences; 27% of them were singletons. About 18% of the sample goes to the ten largest clones.

Points the paper makes about the study in general: Because profiling used bulk unsorted PBMCs, naive and antigen-experienced compartments could not be compared conclusively. Estimates of total diversity based on one million sequenced T cells were regarded as lower bounds and as underestimates. Observed TCR beta diversity per million T cells fell roughly linearly with age, and a significant reduction was already apparent by age approximately 41. There was a strong correlation between observed TCR beta diversity and the percentage of naive T cells measured by flow cytometry. Compared with the aged group, more naive CD4+ T cells, fewer expanded clones and increased TCR diversity were shown by the long-lived group, suggesting age selection. Because donor CMV infection status was unknown, age-related changes in expanded clonotypes were potentially confounded.

The sequence joins TRBV7-2 to TRBJ2-5; a stretch of 13 junction bases matches TRBD2. The origin of this receptor is a woman aged 65 to 85 in good health. Material: blood. The CDR3 protein: CASSLATVGTSGAAQETQYF. In nucleotides, the sequence is TGTGCCAGCAGCTTAGCTACAGTCGGGACTAGCGGGGCGGCCCAAGAGACCCAGTACTTC. Reference TRBV7-2 and TRBJ2-5 genes cover what lies past the CDR3, so the full variable domain is GAGVSQSPSNKVTEKGKDVELRCDPISGHTALYWYRQSLGQGLEFLIYFQGNSAPDKSGLPSDRFSAERTGGSVSTLTIQRTQQEDSAVYLCASSLATVGTSGAAQETQYFGPGTRLLVL.